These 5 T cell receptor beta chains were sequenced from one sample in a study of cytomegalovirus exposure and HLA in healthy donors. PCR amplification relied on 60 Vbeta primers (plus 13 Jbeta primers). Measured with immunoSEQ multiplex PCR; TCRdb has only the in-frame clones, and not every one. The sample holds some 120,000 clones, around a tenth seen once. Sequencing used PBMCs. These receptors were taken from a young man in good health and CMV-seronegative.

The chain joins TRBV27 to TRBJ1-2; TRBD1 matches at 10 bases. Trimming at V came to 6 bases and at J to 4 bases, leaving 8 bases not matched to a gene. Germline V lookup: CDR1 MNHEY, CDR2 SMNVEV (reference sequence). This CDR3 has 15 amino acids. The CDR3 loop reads CASRKTGGAGYGYTF. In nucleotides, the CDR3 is TGTGCCAGCAGGAAGACAGGGGGCGCAGGCTATGGCTACACCTTC.

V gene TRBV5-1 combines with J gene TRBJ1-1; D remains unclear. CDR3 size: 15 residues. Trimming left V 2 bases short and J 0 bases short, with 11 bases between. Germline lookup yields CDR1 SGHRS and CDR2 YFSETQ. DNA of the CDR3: TGCGCCAGCAGCTTAAACGGGAAAATGAACACTGAAGCTTTCTTT. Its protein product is CASSLNGKMNTEAFF.

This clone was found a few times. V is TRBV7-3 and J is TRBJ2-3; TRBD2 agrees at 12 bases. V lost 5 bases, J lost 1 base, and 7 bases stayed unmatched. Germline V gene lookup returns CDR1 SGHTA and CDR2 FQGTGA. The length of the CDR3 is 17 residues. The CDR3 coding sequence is TGTGCCAGCAGCCCCTCTGGACTAGCGGGACGCACAGATACGCAGTATTTT. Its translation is CASSPSGLAGRTDTQYF. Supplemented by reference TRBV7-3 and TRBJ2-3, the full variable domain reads GAGVSQTPSNKVTEKGKYVELRCDPISGHTALYWYRQSLGQGPEFLIYFQGTGAADDSGLPNDRFFAVRPEGSVSTLKIQRTERGDSAVYLCASSPSGLAGRTDTQYFGPGTRLTVL.

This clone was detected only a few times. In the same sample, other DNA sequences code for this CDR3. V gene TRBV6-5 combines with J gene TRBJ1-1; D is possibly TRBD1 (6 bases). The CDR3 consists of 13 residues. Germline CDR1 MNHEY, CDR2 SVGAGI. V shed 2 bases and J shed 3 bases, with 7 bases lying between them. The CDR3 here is CASSYGGYTEAFF. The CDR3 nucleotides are TGTGCCAGCAGTTACGGGGGCTACACTGAAGCTTTCTTT.

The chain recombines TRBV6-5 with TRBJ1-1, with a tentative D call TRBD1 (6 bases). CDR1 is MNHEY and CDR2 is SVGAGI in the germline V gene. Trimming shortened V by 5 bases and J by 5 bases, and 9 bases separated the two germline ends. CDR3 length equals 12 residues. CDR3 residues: CASSEGGTEAFF. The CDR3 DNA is TGTGCCAGCAGTGAGGGGGGGACTGAAGCTTTCTTT.